This TCR beta chain was sequenced for a study of neurological immune-mediated disorders. TCRdb ran MiXCR on the 5' RACE reads and lists one entry per CDR3 protein. The sample holds 45,000 to 50,000 distinct CDR3 sequences, less than 4% seen once. Study outcomes and limitations: The repertoires of 18 of 34 multiple sclerosis patients were placed by phylogenetic grouping in a single related-CDR3 cluster, which may be a signature. HTLV-1-associated myelopathy displayed the greatest TCR clonal expansion, and multiple sclerosis exhibited the smallest, lower than that of healthy controls.

This clonotype was recorded at least ten times. The target antigen is unknown. This CDR3 spans 16 amino acids. The germline V gene has CDR1 SGHRS and CDR2 YFSETQ. J gave up 1 base and V 0 bases, and 6 bases lay outside the gene matches. The receptor was isolated from a woman in her forties or fifties with multiple sclerosis. Input material: PBMCs. The rearrangement links TRBV5-1 to TRBJ1-1; 7 nucleotides match TRBD1. Here the CDR3 DNA reads TGCGCCAGCAGCTTGGCCGAGGGGGCCTCGAACACTGAAGCTTTCTTT. It yields the protein CASSLAEGASNTEAFF.